The clone carrying this T cell receptor (beta chain) was found once. Once RNA had been extracted, it was reverse transcribed into cDNA to act as the sequencing template. Some clones are missing from TCRdb's copy, which holds only in-frame ones; the method was immunoSEQ multiplex PCR. Among fewer than 150,000 clones listed, around four fifths were seen once. The data derive from a study of CD8+ T cells in alopecia areata. Treatment meaning: oral pan-JAK inhibitor, 5-10 mg twice daily. This CDR3 has 15 amino acids. The junction had 1 base not matched to a gene; V was cut back by 0 bases and J by 6 bases. Germline CDR1 SGHVS, CDR2 FNYEAQ.

This TCR was recovered from a human donor with alopecia areata. The sample in question was CD8+ T cells sorted from blood, obtained at week 4, from a patient treated with tofacitinib. The chain combines TRBV7-6 with TRBJ1-4, with TRBD1 matching 10 bases. In DNA form, the CDR3 reads TGTGCCAGCAGCTTAGCGGGGACAGGGGATGAAAAACTGTTTTTT. Protein sequence: CASSLAGTGDEKLFF.